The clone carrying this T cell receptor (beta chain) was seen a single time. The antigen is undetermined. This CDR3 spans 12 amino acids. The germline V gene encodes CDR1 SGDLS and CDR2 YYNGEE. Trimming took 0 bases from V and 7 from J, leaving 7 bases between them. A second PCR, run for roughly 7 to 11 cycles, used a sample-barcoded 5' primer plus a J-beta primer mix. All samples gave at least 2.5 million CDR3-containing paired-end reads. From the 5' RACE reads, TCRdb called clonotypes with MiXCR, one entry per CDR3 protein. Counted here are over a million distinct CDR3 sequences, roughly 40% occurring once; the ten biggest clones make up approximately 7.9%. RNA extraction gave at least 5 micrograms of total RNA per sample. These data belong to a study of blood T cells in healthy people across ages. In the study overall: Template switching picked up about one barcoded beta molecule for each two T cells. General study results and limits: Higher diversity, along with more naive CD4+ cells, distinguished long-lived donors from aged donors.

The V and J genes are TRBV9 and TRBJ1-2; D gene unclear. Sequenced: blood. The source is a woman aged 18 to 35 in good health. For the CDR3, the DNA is TGTGCCAGCAGCGTAGGGTGGGCTGGCTACACCTTC. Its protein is CASSVGWAGYTF.